This is a list of T cell receptor beta chains from one sample in a study of T cell responses to AZD1222 COVID-19 vaccine. Generated by immunoSEQ multiplex PCR, the TCRdb table keeps only in-frame clones and is missing some. There are 95,000 to 110,000 clones in the sample; 75% to 90% occur only once, and more than 6.5% lies in the top ten. The sample here was peripheral blood, taken on day 0 of AZD1222 vaccination. These receptors were taken from an adult in good health. Each CDR3 is given with its conserved first and last residue. The D gene is left open where the match is weak. Clone size is not always given. Where it is, it says once, few, many or a class for expanded clones.

d_call	j_call	clone_size	v_call	cdr3_aa	cdr3_nt
NA	TRBJ2-7	NA	TRBV28	CATPPFLPIIPSYEQYF	TGTGCCACCCCCCCGTTTTTACCGATTATCCCTTCCTACGAGCAGTACTTC
NA	TRBJ1-4	NA	TRBV2	CASSPDGIGEKLFF	TGTGCCAGCAGCCCCGACGGTATTGGAGAAAAACTGTTTTTT
NA	TRBJ2-2	NA	TRBV4-1	CASSQRTLLQNTGELFF	TGCGCCAGCAGCCAAAGGACACTCCTTCAGAACACCGGGGAGCTGTTTTTT
TRBD1	TRBJ1-5	NA	TRBV18	CASSPSTGGVDQPQHF	TGTGCCAGCTCACCCTCGACAGGGGGCGTAGATCAGCCCCAGCATTTT
NA	TRBJ1-2	NA	TRBV7-2	CASSPRQDTTYYGYTF	TGTGCCAGCAGCCCCAGACAGGACACCACCTACTATGGCTACACCTTC
NA	TRBJ1-2	NA	TRBV7-9	CASSYPGVAGNYGYTF	TGTGCCAGCAGCTACCCAGGGGTTGCGGGGAACTATGGCTACACCTTC
NA	TRBJ2-5	NA	TRBV27	CASHSRTLGETQYF	TGTGCCAGCCATTCCCGCACTTTGGGGGAGACCCAGTACTTC
NA	TRBJ1-6	NA	TRBV5-6	CASSFRSENSPLHF	TGTGCCAGCAGCTTCCGGTCCGAAAATTCACCCCTCCACTTT
NA	TRBJ2-7	NA	TRBV5-1	CASSLEGAVGEQYF	TGCGCCAGCAGCTTGGAAGGGGCCGTAGGAGAGCAGTACTTC
NA	TRBJ2-7	NA	TRBV3-1/TRBV3-2	CASSQAFGVYEQYF	TGTGCCAGCAGCCAAGCGTTTGGGGTCTACGAGCAGTACTTC
TRBD2	TRBJ2-7	NA	TRBV4-1	CASSHAGGYSYEQYF	TGCGCCAGCAGCCACGCGGGGGGGTACTCCTACGAGCAGTACTTC
NA	TRBJ1-2	NA	TRBV5-5	CASSLVAENFYGYTF	TGTGCCAGCAGCTTGGTGGCGGAGAACTTCTATGGCTACACCTTC
NA	TRBJ2-7	NA	TRBV5-3	CARSLGQRLSRGEQYF	TGTGCCAGAAGCTTGGGGCAGCGGCTGAGTCGGGGCGAGCAGTACTTC
TRBD1	TRBJ1-1	NA	TRBV10-1	CASSERTGGTEAFF	TGCGCCAGCAGTGAAAGGACAGGGGGGACTGAAGCTTTCTTT
NA	TRBJ2-7	NA	TRBV7-2	CASSSNRGSYEQYF	TGTGCCAGCAGCTCCAACAGAGGATCCTACGAGCAGTACTTC
NA	TRBJ2-7	NA	TRBV5-1	CASSYPGNYEQYF	TGCGCCAGCAGCTACCCAGGGAACTACGAGCAGTACTTC
NA	TRBJ2-2	NA	TRBV7-9	CASSLKAGELFF	TGTGCCAGCAGCTTAAAGGCCGGGGAGCTGTTTTTT
NA	TRBJ2-1	NA	TRBV27	CASSLGLGTGYNEQFF	TGTGCCAGCAGTTTAGGCCTAGGGACGGGGTACAATGAGCAGTTCTTC
NA	TRBJ1-6	once	TRBV4-3	CASSQDLGLPLGNSPLHF	TGCGCCAGCAGCCAAGATCTCGGACTGCCCCTGGGCAATTCACCCCTCCACTTT
NA	TRBJ1-2	NA	TRBV28	CASSDGFYGYTF	TGTGCCAGCAGTGATGGGTTCTATGGCTACACCTTC
TRBD1	TRBJ1-4	NA	TRBV4-1	CASSQGVISDRVVF	TGCGCCAGCAGCCAAGGTGTCATATCCGACAGGGTGGTTTTT
NA	TRBJ1-2	NA	TRBV19	CASSIDWAGEFYGYTF	TGTGCCAGTAGTATCGATTGGGCAGGAGAGTTCTATGGCTACACCTTC
TRBD1	TRBJ2-1	NA	TRBV19	CASSVRTGKNEQFF	TGTGCCAGTAGTGTTCGGACAGGGAAGAATGAGCAGTTCTTC
NA	TRBJ1-2	NA	TRBV6-5	CASSSTTGVTAF	TGTGCCAGCAGCTCCACAACAGGAGTAACCGCCTTC
NA	TRBJ2-2	NA	TRBV10-3	CAISGLPNRELFF	TGTGCCATCTCGGGACTTCCGAACCGGGAGCTGTTTTTT
NA	TRBJ1-1	NA	TRBV5-1	CASSLRTQNTEAFF	TGCGCCAGCAGCTTACGTACTCAAAACACTGAAGCTTTCTTT
NA	TRBJ2-3	NA	TRBV28	CASRSWKVAGTDTQYF	TGTGCCAGCAGATCCTGGAAGGTAGCGGGCACAGATACGCAGTATTTT
NA	TRBJ2-7	NA	TRBV4-1	CASSQEGLSGDYEQYF	TGCGCCAGCAGCCAAGAAGGGTTAAGCGGAGACTACGAGCAGTACTTC
TRBD2	TRBJ2-7	NA	TRBV4-3	CASSQGAAGASEQYF	TGCGCCAGCAGCCAAGGCGCAGCGGGAGCTTCCGAGCAGTACTTC
NA	TRBJ1-2	NA	TRBV28	CASSPRDREPYGYTF	TGTGCCAGCAGTCCCCGGGACCGCGAACCCTATGGCTACACCTTC
NA	TRBJ2-3	NA	TRBV9	CASSAGTSSTDTQYF	TGTGCCAGCAGCGCCGGGACCTCCAGCACAGATACGCAGTATTTT
TRBD1	TRBJ2-5	NA	TRBV14	CASSQDIRTGPQETQYF	TGTGCCAGCAGCCAAGATATCAGGACAGGTCCTCAAGAGACCCAGTACTTC
NA	TRBJ2-7	NA	TRBV18	CASSLHRGYEQYF	TGTGCCAGCTCCTTGCACCGAGGCTACGAGCAGTACTTC
NA	TRBJ2-5	NA	TRBV3-1/TRBV3-2	CASSTRQVRETQYF	TGTGCCAGCAGCACCCGACAGGTCCGAGAGACCCAGTACTTC
NA	TRBJ1-6	once	TRBV3-1/TRBV3-2	CASSQERRGSYNSPLHF	TGTGCCAGCAGCCAAGAACGCAGGGGCTCCTATAATTCACCCCTCCACTTT
TRBD2	TRBJ2-3	NA	TRBV11-2	CASSDDGLAGFTDTQYF	TGTGCCAGCAGCGACGACGGACTAGCGGGGTTCACAGATACGCAGTATTTT
NA	TRBJ2-7	NA	TRBV11-2	CASSLEGTGLGLYEQYF	TGTGCCAGCAGCTTAGAGGGGACGGGGCTAGGTCTCTACGAGCAGTACTTC
NA	TRBJ1-2	NA	TRBV28	CASRIGATVPSNYGYTF	TGTGCCAGCAGAATAGGGGCAACTGTCCCCAGTAACTATGGCTACACCTTC
NA	TRBJ2-7	few	TRBV11-2	CASSLIDTNSYEQYF	TGTGCCAGCAGCTTAATTGACACGAACTCCTACGAGCAGTACTTC
NA	TRBJ2-3	NA	TRBV2	CASRGSPSTDTQYF	TGTGCCTCTAGGGGCAGCCCTAGCACAGATACGCAGTATTTT
TRBD1	TRBJ1-6	once	TRBV5-6	CASSLGRGLNSPLHF	TGTGCCAGCAGCTTGGGCAGGGGGCTTAATTCACCCCTCCACTTT
TRBD1	TRBJ1-5	NA	TRBV20-1	CSASTGVKQPQHF	TGCAGTGCTAGTACAGGGGTGAAACAGCCCCAGCATTTT
TRBD1	TRBJ1-3	NA	TRBV28	CASSFRGRGNTIYF	TGTGCCAGCAGTTTCAGGGGGCGGGGAAACACCATATATTTT
TRBD1	TRBJ1-3	NA	TRBV24-1	CATSSSRDRGSGNTIYF	TGTGCCACCTCATCTTCCCGGGACAGGGGCTCTGGAAACACCATATATTTT
NA	TRBJ1-2	NA	TRBV7-2	CAILQGHGYTF	TGTGCCATCTTACAGGGCCATGGCTACACCTTC
TRBD1	TRBJ1-1	NA	TRBV29-1	CSVEKGANTEAFF	TGCAGCGTTGAGAAGGGGGCCAACACTGAAGCTTTCTTT
TRBD2	TRBJ2-3	NA	TRBV18	CASSERTSFADTQYF	TGTGCCAGCTCGGAACGGACTAGTTTCGCAGATACGCAGTATTTT
NA	TRBJ2-1	NA	TRBV3-1/TRBV3-2	CASQHNPGNDNEQFF	TGTGCCAGCCAGCACAACCCAGGGAACGACAATGAGCAGTTCTTC
TRBD1	TRBJ2-2	NA	TRBV6-2/TRBV6-3	CASIPGQGDWYTGELFF	TGTGCCAGCATCCCGGGACAGGGGGACTGGTACACCGGGGAGCTGTTTTTT
NA	TRBJ2-7	NA	TRBV12-3/TRBV12-4	CASSRGKGVEQYF	TGTGCCAGCAGTCGGGGGAAGGGGGTCGAGCAGTACTTC
TRBD1	TRBJ1-2	many	TRBV27	CASSPGGANYGYTF	TGTGCCAGCAGCCCAGGGGGCGCTAACTATGGCTACACCTTC
TRBD2	TRBJ2-6	NA	TRBV30	CAWSIPPGLGRGSGANVLTF	TGTGCCTGGTCCATCCCACCGGGTTTAGGGAGGGGCTCTGGGGCCAACGTCCTGACTTTC
TRBD1	TRBJ2-3	once	TRBV14	CASSRRTGRVTDTQYF	TGTGCCAGCAGCCGAAGGACAGGGCGAGTCACAGATACGCAGTATTTT
TRBD1	TRBJ1-3	NA	TRBV28	CASRPRTGGSGNTIYF	TGTGCCAGCAGACCCCGGACAGGAGGGTCAGGAAACACCATATATTTT
NA	TRBJ1-2	NA	TRBV28	CASRTRGRVVYGYTF	TGTGCCAGCAGGACCCGGGGAAGGGTGGTCTATGGCTACACCTTC
NA	TRBJ2-1	NA	TRBV19	CASSGAELLSYNEQFF	TGTGCCAGTAGCGGAGCGGAATTACTCTCCTACAATGAGCAGTTCTTC